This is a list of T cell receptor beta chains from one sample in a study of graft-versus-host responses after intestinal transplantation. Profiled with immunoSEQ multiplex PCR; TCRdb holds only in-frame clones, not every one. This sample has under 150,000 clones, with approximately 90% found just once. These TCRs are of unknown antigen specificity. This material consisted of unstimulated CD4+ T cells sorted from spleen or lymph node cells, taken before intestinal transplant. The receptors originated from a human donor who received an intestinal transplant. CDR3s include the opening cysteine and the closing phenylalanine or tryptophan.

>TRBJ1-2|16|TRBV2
CASTEEEGIVGYGYTF
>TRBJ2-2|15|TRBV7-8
CASSLVSANTGELFF
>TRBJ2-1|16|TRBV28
CASSPRLAGDYNEQFF
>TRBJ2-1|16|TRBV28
CASSLFGTGSGNEQFF
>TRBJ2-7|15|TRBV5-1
CASSSLTGPPYEQYF
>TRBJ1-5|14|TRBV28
CASSFERRYQPQHF
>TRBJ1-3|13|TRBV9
CASSPDRGNTIYF
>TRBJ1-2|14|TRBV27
CASYPRGKPYGYTF
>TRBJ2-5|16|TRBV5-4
CASSLDLAGGGETQYF
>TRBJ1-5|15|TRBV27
CASSPNRDSSQPQHF
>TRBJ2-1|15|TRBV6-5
CASRRLAGGNNEQFF
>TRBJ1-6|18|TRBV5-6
CASSLIQGAITYNSPLHF
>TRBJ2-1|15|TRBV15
CATSIELTRYNEQFF
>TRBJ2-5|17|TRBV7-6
CASSQPGLAPRQETQYF
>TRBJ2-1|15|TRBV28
CASTIWASGSNEQFF
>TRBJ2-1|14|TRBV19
CASSGTSAYNEQFF
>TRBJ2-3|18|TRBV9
CASSVAPPSGTSTDTQYF
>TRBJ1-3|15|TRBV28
CASSLLTSSGNTIYF
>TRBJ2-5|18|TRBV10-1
CASPDGLTGNKYQETQYF
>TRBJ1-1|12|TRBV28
CASISLNTEAFF
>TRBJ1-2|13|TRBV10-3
CAIRSLRSSGYTF
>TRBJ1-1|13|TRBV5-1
CASSAYRGPEAFF
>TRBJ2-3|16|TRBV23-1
CASSQKTSGSTDTQYF
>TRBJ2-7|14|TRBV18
CASDSGTSGVKGYF
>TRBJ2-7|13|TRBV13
CASSYRDSYEQYF
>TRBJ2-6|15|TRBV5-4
CASSSKGSGANVLTF
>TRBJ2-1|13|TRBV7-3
CASSLNTYNEQFF
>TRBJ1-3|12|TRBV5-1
CASSLRGDTIYF
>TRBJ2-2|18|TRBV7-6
CASSLEDPLADNTGELFF
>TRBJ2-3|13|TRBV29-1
CSFDRDYTDTQYF
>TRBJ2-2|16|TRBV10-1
CASSDSRGLDTGELFF
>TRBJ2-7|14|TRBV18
CASSPGTGRVEQYF
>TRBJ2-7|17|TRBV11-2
CASSLEGGTSGPHEQYF
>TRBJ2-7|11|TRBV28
CATNRAYEQYF
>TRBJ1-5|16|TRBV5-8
CASSFGLTGNNQPQHF
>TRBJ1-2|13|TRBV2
CASSVQGGSGYTF
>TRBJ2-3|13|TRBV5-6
CASSLDRTDTQYF
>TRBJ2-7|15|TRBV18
CASSPLTQGAGEQYF
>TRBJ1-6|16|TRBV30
CAWSSIRQGASSPLHF
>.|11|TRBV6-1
CASSEGYEQYF
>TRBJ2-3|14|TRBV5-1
CASSLGMREDTQYF
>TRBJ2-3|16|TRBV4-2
CASSQGSAGPGDTQYF
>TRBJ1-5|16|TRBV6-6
CASSYRGLGGNQPQHF
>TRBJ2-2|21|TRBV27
CASSPPNPGLAGGRHTGELFF
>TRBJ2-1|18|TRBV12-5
CASGSARGTGRANGEQFF
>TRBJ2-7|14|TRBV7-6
CASSRSLNSYEQYF